These T cell receptor beta chains were read from a single sample in a study of blood T cell repertoires in COVID-19. Produced via immunoSEQ multiplex PCR; TCRdb's table is partial and in-frame only. The sample has 150,000 to 200,000 clones, around 85% seen once; the top ten hold about 5%. Sequencing was performed on peripheral blood. Receptor source: a human donor in a cohort sampled during active COVID-19. Both conserved end residues are part of each CDR3. D genes are given only for firm matches. A clone size is listed for some rows: how often the clone was seen (once, few, many), or a class if it is expanded.

V	D	size	J	CDR3	DNA
TRBV11-3	TRBD1	NA	TRBJ2-7	CASSATGTGYTYEQYF	TGTGCCAGCAGCGCTACTGGGACAGGTTATACCTACGAGCAGTACTTC
TRBV7-8	NA	NA	TRBJ2-7	CASSGARSYEQYF	TGTGCCAGCAGCGGGGCGCGGAGCTACGAGCAGTACTTC
TRBV27	NA	NA	TRBJ2-1	CASRPRWETYNEQFF	TGTGCCAGCAGGCCTCGGTGGGAGACCTACAATGAGCAGTTCTTC
TRBV7-2	TRBD1	NA	TRBJ1-2	CASSLNRGLTDGYTF	TGTGCCAGCAGCCTAAACAGGGGTTTAACGGATGGCTACACCTTC
TRBV5-1	TRBD1	NA	TRBJ2-6	CASTGRDRGNSGANVLTF	TGCGCCAGCACCGGCCGGGACAGGGGAAACTCTGGGGCCAACGTCCTGACTTTC
TRBV7-2	NA	NA	TRBJ2-1	CASQTGWDEQFF	TGTGCCAGCCAAACAGGGTGGGATGAGCAGTTCTTC
TRBV7-8	NA	NA	TRBJ1-5	CASSLGARGGSNQPQHF	TGTGCCAGCAGCTTAGGGGCGCGGGGTGGGAGCAATCAGCCCCAGCATTTT
TRBV3-1/TRBV3-2	NA	NA	TRBJ2-2	CASSQDVRGTGELFF	TGTGCCAGCAGCCAAGACGTCAGGGGCACCGGGGAGCTGTTTTTT
TRBV12-3/TRBV12-4	NA	NA	TRBJ2-7	CASSSSGYNEQYF	TGTGCCAGCAGTTCCTCAGGGTACAACGAGCAGTACTTC
TRBV28	NA	few	TRBJ1-2	CASSSTRGYGYTF	TGTGCCAGCAGTAGTACCAGGGGATACGGCTACACCTTC